Listed here are 2 T cell receptor beta chains from one sample, sequenced in a study of chemoradiotherapy in HPV16-positive cancers. Profiled with immunoSEQ multiplex PCR; TCRdb holds only in-frame clones, not every one. The sample includes 7,000 to 7,500 clones, approximately 80% of them seen just once. Specimen: tumor tissue, collected from a patient who underwent chemoradiotherapy. Source of these receptors: a human donor with HPV-associated anogenital cancer.

This clone was observed a handful of times. The chain couples TRBV14 to TRBJ2-7, with a possible D match to TRBD2 (6 bases). V lost 2 bases, J lost 1 base, and 12 bases lay in between. The CDR3 sequence is 15 residues long. The V gene's germline CDR1 is SGHDN and CDR2 FVKESK. The CDR3 DNA reads as TGTGCCAGCAGCCAATCGCCAGGGAGGTCCTACGAGCAGTACTTC. Encoded protein: CASSQSPGRSYEQYF.

This chain connects TRBV5-4 to TRBJ1-2; D gene ambiguous. The CDR3 has 14 amino acids. In germline, CDR1 is SGHNT, CDR2 YYREEE (reference sequence). The V and J ends lost 0 bases and 8 bases respectively, with 14 bases between them. In DNA form, the CDR3 reads TGTGCCAGCAGCTTGGATCCAGCTCGTGGGGGCTACACCTTC. This gives the protein CASSLDPARGGYTF.